This T cell receptor beta chain was sequenced in a study of T cell responses to AZD1222 COVID-19 vaccine. Study-wide results and limits: Among those given AZD1222, only 5 to 7 were seropositive at baseline. Dominant at 160-218 and 743-854, vaccine-associated CD4 TCRs also spanned spike.

For this clone: Its target is unknown.

The data were produced by immunoSEQ multiplex PCR, yet TCRdb's version contains in-frame clones alone and is incomplete. The sample lists more than 150,000 clones, more than 75% occurring once. The source was peripheral blood, collected on day 0 of AZD1222 vaccination. The sequence came from an adult in good health.

CDR3 protein: CASRRDRAKYGYTF. In DNA form, the CDR3 reads TGTGCCAGCAGAAGGGACAGGGCAAAATATGGCTACACCTTC. V gene TRBV5-6 combines with J gene TRBJ1-2, with 9 nucleotides matching TRBD1. Germline-derived CDR1 and CDR2 are SGHDT and YYEEEE. Trimming removed 5 bases from V and 5 bases from J; junction bases left unmatched: 7. The CDR3 consists of 14 residues.